The clone carrying this T cell receptor beta chain was seen many times. This specimen comes from a study of regulatory T cells in long-lasting Graves disease. The time point was: newly diagnosed GD, antithyroid drugs for less than 3 months. From PBMCs, RNA was extracted and then used to make the TCR library. Library construction for TCR beta used iRepertoire HTBI primers and Arm-PCR of CDR3 regions. TCRdb fed the multiplex PCR reads into MiXCR, producing one record per CDR3 protein. The sample consists of over 500,000 distinct CDR3 sequences, roughly a sixth of them appearing once. V was shortened by 1 base and J by 3 bases, with 4 bases between the two germline ends. The CDR3 contains 12 residues. In germline, CDR1 is LGHDT, CDR2 YNNKEL (reference sequence). The same specimen was also included in a second study, on T cells in Graves' hyperthyroidism and ophthalmopathy.

The sequence was collected from a man aged 18 to 30 with Graves disease. Sequences were derived from peripheral blood mononuclear cells (PBMCs), sampled at new diagnosis, from a patient treated with antithyroid drugs. The J gene is TRBJ2-7, the V gene TRBV3-1; D is unresolved. CDR3 bases: TGTGCCAGCAGCCAAGCCAACTACGAGCAGTACTTC. Encoded protein: CASSQANYEQYF.